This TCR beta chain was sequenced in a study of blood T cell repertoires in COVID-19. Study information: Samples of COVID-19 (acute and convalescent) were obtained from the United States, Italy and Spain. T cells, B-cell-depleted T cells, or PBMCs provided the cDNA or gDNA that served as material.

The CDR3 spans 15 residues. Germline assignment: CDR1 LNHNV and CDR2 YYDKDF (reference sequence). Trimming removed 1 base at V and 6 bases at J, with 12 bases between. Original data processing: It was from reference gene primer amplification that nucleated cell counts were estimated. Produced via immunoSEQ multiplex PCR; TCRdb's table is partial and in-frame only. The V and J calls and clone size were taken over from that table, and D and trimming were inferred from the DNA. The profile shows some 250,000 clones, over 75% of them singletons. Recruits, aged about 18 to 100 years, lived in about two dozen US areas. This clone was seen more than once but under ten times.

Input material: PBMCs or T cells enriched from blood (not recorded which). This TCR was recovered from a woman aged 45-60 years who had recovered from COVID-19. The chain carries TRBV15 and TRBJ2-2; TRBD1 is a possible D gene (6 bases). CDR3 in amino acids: CATSRGGAGAGELFF. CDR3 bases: TGTGCCACCAGCAGAGGAGGCGCAGGGGCCGGGGAGCTGTTTTTT.